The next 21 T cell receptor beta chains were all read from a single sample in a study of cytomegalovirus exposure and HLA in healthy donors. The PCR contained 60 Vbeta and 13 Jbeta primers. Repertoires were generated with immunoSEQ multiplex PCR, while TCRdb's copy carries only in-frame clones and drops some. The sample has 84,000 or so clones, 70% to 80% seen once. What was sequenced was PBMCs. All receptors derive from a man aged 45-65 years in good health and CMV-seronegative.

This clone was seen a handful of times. The CDR3 region has the DNA TGTGCCAGCAGTGAACGGCTGCTAGAGAATTCACCCCTCCACTTT. Translating gives CASSERLLENSPLHF. V and J are TRBV6-1 and TRBJ1-6, with no clear D. Germline lookup yields CDR1 MNHNS and CDR2 SASEGT. V was trimmed by 2 bases and J by 7 bases, leaving 12 bases between them. The CDR3 extends over 15 amino acids.

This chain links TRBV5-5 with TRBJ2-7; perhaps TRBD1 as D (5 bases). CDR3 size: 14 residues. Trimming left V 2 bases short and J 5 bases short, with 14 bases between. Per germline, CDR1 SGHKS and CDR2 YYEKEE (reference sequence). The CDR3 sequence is CASSLKNQGNEQYF. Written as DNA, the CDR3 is TGTGCCAGCAGCTTAAAGAATCAGGGTAACGAGCAGTACTTC.

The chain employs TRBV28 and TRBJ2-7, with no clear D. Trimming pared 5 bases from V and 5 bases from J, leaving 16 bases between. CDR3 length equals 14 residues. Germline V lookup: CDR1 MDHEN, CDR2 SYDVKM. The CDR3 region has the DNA TGTGCCAGCAGTCCTGGCGGTCCGCCCGACGAGCAGTACTTC. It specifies CASSPGGPPDEQYF.

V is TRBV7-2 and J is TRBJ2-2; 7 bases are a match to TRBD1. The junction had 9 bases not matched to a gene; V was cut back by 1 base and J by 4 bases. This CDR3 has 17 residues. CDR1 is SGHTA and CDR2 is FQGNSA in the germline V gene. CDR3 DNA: TGTGCCAGCAGCTTAGTGGTGGCCGACAGGGTCACCGGGGAGCTGTTTTTT. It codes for CASSLVVADRVTGELFF. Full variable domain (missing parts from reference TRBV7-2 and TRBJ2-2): GAGVSQSPSNKVTEKGKDVELRCDPISGHTALYWYRQSLGQGLEFLIYFQGNSAPDKSGLPSDRFSAERTGGSVSTLTIQRTQQEDSAVYLCASSLVVADRVTGELFFGEGSRLTVL.

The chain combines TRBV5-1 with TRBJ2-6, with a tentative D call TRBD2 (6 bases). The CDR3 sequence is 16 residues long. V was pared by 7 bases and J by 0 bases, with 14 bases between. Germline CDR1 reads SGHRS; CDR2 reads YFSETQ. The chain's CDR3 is CASEEAGSSGANVLTF. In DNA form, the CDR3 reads TGCGCCAGCGAGGAAGCCGGGAGCTCTGGGGCCAACGTCCTGACTTTC.

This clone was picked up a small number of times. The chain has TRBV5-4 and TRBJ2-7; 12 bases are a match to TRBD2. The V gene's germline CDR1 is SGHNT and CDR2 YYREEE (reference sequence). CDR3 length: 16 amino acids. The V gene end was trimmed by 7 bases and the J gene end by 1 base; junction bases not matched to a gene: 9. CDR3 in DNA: TGTGCCAGCGGTCCTAGCGGGGGGGCGGGATCCTACGAGCAGTACTTC. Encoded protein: CASGPSGGAGSYEQYF.

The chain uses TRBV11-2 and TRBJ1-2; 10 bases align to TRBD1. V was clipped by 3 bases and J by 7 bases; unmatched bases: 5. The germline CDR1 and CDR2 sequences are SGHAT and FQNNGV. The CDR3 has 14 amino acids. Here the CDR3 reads CASSFRQGAPGYTF. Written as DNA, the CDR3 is TGTGCCAGCAGCTTTAGACAGGGGGCGCCTGGCTACACCTTC.

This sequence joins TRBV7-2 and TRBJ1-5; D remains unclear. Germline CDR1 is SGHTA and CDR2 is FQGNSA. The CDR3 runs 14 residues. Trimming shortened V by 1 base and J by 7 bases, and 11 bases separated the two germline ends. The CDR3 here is CASSLVPRGQPQHF. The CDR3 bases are TGTGCCAGCAGCTTAGTTCCTCGCGGGCAGCCCCAGCATTTT.

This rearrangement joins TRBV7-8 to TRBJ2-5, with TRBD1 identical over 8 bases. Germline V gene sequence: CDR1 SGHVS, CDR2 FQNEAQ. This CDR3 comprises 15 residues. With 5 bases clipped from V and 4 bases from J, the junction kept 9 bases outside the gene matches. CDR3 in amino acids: CASSHTTGARETQYF. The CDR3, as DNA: TGTGCCAGCAGCCACACGACAGGGGCCCGAGAGACCCAGTACTTC. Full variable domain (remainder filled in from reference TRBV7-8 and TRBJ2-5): GAGVSQSPRYKVAKRGQDVALRCDPISGHVSLFWYQQALGQGPEFLTYFQNEAQLDKSGLPSDRFFAERPEGSVSTLKIQRTQQEDSAVYLCASSHTTGARETQYFGPGTRLLVL.

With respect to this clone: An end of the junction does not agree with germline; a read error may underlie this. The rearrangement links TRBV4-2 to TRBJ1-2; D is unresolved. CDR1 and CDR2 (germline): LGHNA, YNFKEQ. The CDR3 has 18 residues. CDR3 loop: CASSQEAEGSRANYGYAF. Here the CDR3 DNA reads TGTGCCAGCAGCCAAGAGGCCGAAGGTTCGAGAGCTAACTATGGCTACGCCTTC.

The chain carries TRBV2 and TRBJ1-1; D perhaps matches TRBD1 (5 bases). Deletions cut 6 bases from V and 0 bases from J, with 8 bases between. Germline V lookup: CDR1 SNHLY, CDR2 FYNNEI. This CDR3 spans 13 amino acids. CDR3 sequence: CASRGDVNTEAFF. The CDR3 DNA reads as TGTGCCAGCAGAGGGGATGTGAACACTGAAGCTTTCTTT.

CDR3 in amino acids: CASSLTGRTGATEAFF. CDR3 nucleotide sequence: TGTGCCAGCAGTTTGACAGGAAGGACAGGGGCCACTGAAGCTTTCTTT. The chain uses TRBV27 and TRBJ1-1; 9 bases are shared with TRBD1. V dropped 3 bases and J dropped 4; count of bases not matched to a gene: 9. Germline-derived CDR1 and CDR2 are MNHEY and SMNVEV (reference sequence). The CDR3 is 16 amino acids.

Here the CDR3 reads CASSPGRLTGELFF. CDR3 bases: TGTGCCAGCAGCCCCGGGAGACTAACCGGGGAGCTGTTTTTT. The chain uses TRBV11-3 and TRBJ2-2; D perhaps matches TRBD2 (6 bases). The CDR3 length is 14 residues. Germline CDR1 is SGHNT and CDR2 is YENEEA. V lost 5 bases to trimming and J lost 5 bases, with 12 bases between them.

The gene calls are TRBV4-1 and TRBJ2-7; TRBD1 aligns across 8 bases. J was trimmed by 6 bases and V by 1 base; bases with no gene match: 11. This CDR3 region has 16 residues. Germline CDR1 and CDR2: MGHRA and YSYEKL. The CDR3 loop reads CASSQVGPAGGGEQYF. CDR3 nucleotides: TGCGCCAGCAGCCAAGTTGGGCCCGCAGGGGGCGGCGAGCAGTACTTC.

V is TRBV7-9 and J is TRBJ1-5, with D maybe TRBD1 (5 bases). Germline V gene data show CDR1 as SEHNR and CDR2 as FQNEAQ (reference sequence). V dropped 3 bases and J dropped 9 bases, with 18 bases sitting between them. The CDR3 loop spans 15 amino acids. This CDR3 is CASSLEGWAMAPQHF. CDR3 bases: TGTGCCAGCAGCTTGGAGGGGTGGGCGATGGCGCCCCAGCATTTT.

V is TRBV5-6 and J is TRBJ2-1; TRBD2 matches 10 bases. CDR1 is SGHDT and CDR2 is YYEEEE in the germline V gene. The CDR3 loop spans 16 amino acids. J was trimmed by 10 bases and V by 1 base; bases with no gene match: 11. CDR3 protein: CASSLPTSLLAGEQFF. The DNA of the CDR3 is TGTGCCAGCAGCTTGCCGACGTCCTTACTAGCGGGGGAGCAGTTCTTC.

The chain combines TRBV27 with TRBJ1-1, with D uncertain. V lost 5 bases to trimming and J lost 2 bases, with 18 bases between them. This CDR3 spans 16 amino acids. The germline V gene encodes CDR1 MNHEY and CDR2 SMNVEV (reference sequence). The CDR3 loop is CASSPKMGRLNTEAFF. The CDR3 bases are TGTGCCAGCAGTCCCAAAATGGGGAGGCTTAACACTGAAGCTTTCTTT.

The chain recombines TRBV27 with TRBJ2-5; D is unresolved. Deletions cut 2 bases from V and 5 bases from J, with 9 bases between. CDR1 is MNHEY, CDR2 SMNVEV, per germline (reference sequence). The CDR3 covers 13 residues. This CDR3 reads CASSLRGRETQYF. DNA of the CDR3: TGTGCCAGCAGTTTAAGAGGTCGGGAGACCCAGTACTTC.

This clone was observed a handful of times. CDR3 sequence reads: CASSVGARGNKETQYF. Written as DNA, the CDR3 is TGTGCCAGCAGCGTCGGGGCGCGGGGGAATAAAGAGACCCAGTACTTC. The genes are TRBV11-2 and TRBJ2-5; 7 nucleotides match TRBD2. This CDR3 has 16 amino acids. CDR1 SGHAT and CDR2 FQNNGV come from the germline V gene. V was pared by 5 bases and J by 3 bases, with 12 bases of the junction left unmatched. Looking up the rest from reference TRBV11-2 and TRBJ2-5 gives the full variable domain: EAGVAQSPRYKIIEKRQSVAFWCNPISGHATLYWYQQILGQGPKLLIQFQNNGVVDDSQLPKDRFSAERLKGVDSTLKIQPAKLEDSAVYLCASSVGARGNKETQYFGPGTRLLVL.

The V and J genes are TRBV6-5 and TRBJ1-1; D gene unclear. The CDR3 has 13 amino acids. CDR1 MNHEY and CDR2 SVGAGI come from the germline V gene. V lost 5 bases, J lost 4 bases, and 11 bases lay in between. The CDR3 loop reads CASSIQVSTEAFF. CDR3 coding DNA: TGTGCCAGCAGTATCCAGGTGAGCACTGAAGCTTTCTTT.

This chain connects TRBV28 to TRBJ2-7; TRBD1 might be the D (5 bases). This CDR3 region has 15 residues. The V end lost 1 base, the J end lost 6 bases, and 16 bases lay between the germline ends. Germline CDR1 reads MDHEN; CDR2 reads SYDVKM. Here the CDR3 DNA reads TGTGCCAGCAGTTTATTAGGGCAGGGTAAGAGCGAGCAGTACTTC. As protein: CASSLLGQGKSEQYF.